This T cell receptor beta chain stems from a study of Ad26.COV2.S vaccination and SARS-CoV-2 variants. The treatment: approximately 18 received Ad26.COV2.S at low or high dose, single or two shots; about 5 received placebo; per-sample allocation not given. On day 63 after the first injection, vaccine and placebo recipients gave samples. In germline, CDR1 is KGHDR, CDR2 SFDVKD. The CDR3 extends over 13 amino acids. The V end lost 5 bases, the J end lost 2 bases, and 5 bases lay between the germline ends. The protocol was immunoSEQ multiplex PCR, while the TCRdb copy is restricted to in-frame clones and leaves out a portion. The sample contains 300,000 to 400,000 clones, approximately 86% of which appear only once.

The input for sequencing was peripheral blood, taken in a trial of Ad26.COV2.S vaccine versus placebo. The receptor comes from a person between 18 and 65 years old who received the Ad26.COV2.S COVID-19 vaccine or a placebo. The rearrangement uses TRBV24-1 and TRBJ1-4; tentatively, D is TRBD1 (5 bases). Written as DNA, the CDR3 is TGTGCCACCAGTGGGGACACTAATGAAAAACTGTTTTTT. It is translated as CATSGDTNEKLFF.